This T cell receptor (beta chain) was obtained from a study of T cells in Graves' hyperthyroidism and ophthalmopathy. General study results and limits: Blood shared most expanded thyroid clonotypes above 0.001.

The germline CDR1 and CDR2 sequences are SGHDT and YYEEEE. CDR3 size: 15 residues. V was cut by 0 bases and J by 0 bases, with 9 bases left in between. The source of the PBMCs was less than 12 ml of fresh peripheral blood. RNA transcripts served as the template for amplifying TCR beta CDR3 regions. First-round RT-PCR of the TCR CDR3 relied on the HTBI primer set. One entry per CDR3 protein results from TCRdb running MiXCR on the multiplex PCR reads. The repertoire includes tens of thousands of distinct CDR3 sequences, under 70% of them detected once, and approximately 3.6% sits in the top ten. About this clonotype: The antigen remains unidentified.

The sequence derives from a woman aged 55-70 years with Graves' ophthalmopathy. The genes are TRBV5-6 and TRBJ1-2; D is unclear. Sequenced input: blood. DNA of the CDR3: TGTGCCAGCAGCTTGGGACAAAGAGCTAACTATGGCTACACCTTC. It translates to CASSLGQRANYGYTF.